The 7 T cell receptor beta chains below come from one sample, sequenced in a study of human T cells and chemical hapten exposure. MiXCR, run by TCRdb on the RACE reads, gives a single entry per CDR3 protein. The sample includes a few hundred thousand distinct CDR3 sequences, about 7.7% seen only once; the top ten take 1.2%. Specified time point: pre-sensitization, week 0. As for treatment: therapeutic diphenylcyclopropenone sensitization with weekly scalp DPC. The sample in question was whole blood, obtained in connection with sensitization to the hapten diphenylcyclopropenone (DPC). The receptor set was obtained from a man younger than 35 with alopecia areata. Some clones in this sample may be carry-over from other donors' samples.

This clonotype was observed a handful of times. The chain couples TRBV25-1 to TRBJ1-2, with D uncertain. CDR1 is MGHDK and CDR2 is SYGVNS in the germline V gene. CDR3 length equals 13 residues. V lost 5 bases and J lost 8, with 15 bases in between. The CDR3 is CASSPGSWSGYTF. The CDR3 nucleotides are TGTGCCAGCAGTCCGGGTAGCTGGAGCGGCTACACCTTC.

This chain uses TRBV7-9 with TRBJ1-2, with 8 bases matching TRBD1. With 5 bases clipped from V and 5 bases from J, the junction kept 7 bases outside the gene matches. Germline CDR1 SEHNR, CDR2 FQNEAQ (reference sequence). The CDR3 is 14 amino acids. The CDR3, as DNA: TGTGCCAGCAGCCGAGACAGGGGCGTTTATGGCTACACCTTC. Translation: CASSRDRGVYGYTF.

This clonotype was seen at least ten times. In DNA, the CDR3 is TGTGCCAGCAGTTCGCGACAGAACACCGGGGAGCTGTTTTTT. Its protein is CASSSRQNTGELFF. The chain combines TRBV28 with TRBJ2-2; D is uncertain. The CDR3 covers 14 residues. The germline CDR1 and CDR2 sequences are MDHEN and SYDVKM. V shed 4 bases and J shed 1 base, with 7 bases lying between them.

In its sample, this clonotype was seen a few times. The V and J genes are TRBV5-1 and TRBJ2-1; TRBD2 aligns across 9 bases. V lost 4 bases to trimming and J lost 2 bases; unmatched junction nucleotides: 10. The length of the CDR3 is 17 residues. Per the germline V gene, CDR1 is SGHRS and CDR2 is YFSETQ. The CDR3 coding sequence is TGCGCCAGCAGCCCCCACCTAGCGGGGCGTCCCTACAATGAGCAGTTCTTC. It is translated as CASSPHLAGRPYNEQFF.

In this sample, this clonotype turned up a few times. This chain uses TRBV7-2 with TRBJ2-5; the match to TRBD2 covers 8 bases. Germline loops: CDR1 SGHTA, CDR2 FQGNSA. CDR3 size: 15 residues. V shed 2 bases, J shed 4 bases, and the junction held 6 bases outside the gene matches. The CDR3 region has the DNA TGTGCCAGCAGCTTATCGTCCGGGAGGGGAGAGACCCAGTACTTC. This encodes CASSLSSGRGETQYF.

This clonotype was recorded a few times. The chain carries TRBV27 and TRBJ1-1; D perhaps matches TRBD1 (5 bases). The CDR3 is made up of 11 amino acids. V shed 4 bases and J shed 6 bases, with 6 bases lying between them. CDR1 is MNHEY and CDR2 is SMNVEV in the germline V gene (reference sequence). The CDR3: CASSSGSEAFF. The CDR3 bases are TGTGCCAGCAGTTCAGGGTCTGAAGCTTTCTTT.

V gene TRBV12-3 or TRBV12-4 combines with J gene TRBJ1-1, with no clear D. V was cut by 3 bases and J by 3 bases, with 8 bases left in between. The CDR3 loop spans 13 amino acids. The CDR3 is CASSLGRYTEAFF. The CDR3 DNA follows: TGTGCCAGCAGTTTGGGTAGATACACTGAAGCTTTCTTT.